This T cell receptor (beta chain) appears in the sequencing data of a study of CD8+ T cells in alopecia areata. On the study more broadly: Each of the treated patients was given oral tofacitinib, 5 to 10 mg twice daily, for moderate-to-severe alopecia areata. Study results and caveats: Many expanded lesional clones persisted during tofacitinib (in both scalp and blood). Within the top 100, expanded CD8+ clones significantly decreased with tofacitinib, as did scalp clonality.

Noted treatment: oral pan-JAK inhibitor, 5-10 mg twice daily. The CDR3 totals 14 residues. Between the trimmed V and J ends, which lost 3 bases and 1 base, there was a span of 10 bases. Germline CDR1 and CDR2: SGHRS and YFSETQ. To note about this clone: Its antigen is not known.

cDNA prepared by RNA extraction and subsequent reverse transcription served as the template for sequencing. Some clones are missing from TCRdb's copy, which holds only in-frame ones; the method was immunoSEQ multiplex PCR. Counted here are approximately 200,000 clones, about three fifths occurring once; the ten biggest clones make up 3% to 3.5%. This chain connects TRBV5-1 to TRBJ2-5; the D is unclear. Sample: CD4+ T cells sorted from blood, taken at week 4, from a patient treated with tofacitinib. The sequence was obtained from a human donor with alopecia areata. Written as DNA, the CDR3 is TGCGCCAGCAGCTCGGACGGAGTCCAAGAGACCCAGTACTTC. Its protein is CASSSDGVQETQYF.